This is a list of T cell receptor beta chains from one sample in a study of human thymus T cells. The assay was immunoSEQ multiplex PCR, and TCRdb's table has in-frame clones only and misses some. This table has about 78,000 clones, about 96% appearing once. Sequenced: thymus tissue. The receptor set was obtained from a boy under two years old with a congenital heart defect but otherwise immunologically healthy. Each CDR3 is given with its conserved first and last residue. Fields, in order: V gene, clone size, D gene, J gene, CDR3 protein, CDR3 DNA. D genes are given only for firm matches. Size values are once, few and many counts, or a class for expanded clones, and some rows have none.

TRBV4-1	once	-	TRBJ1-2	CASSQKTYGYTF	TGCGCCAGCAGCCAAAAAACCTATGGCTACACCTTC
TRBV7-2	-	TRBD2	TRBJ2-1	CASSPGWREGYNEQFF	TGTGCCAGCAGCCCAGGTTGGCGGGAGGGCTACAATGAGCAGTTCTTC
TRBV14	-	-	TRBJ2-7	CASSTRAQNRIYEQYF	TGTGCCAGCAGCACGAGAGCCCAAAATAGGATCTACGAGCAGTACTTC
TRBV5-4	-	TRBD1	TRBJ1-6	CASSYTGQGNYNSPLHF	TGTGCCAGCAGCTATACGGGACAGGGTAACTATAATTCACCCCTCCACTTT
TRBV7-9	once	TRBD2	TRBJ2-1	CASSYRKGLAVNEQFF	TGTGCCAGCAGCTACCGGAAGGGACTAGCGGTCAATGAGCAGTTCTTC
TRBV9	-	TRBD1	TRBJ1-1	CASSPGTGGTEAFF	TGTGCCAGCAGCCCGGGGACAGGGGGCACTGAAGCTTTCTTT
TRBV7-4	-	-	TRBJ1-1	CASSPNFDRSNTEAFF	TGTGCCAGCAGCCCTAACTTTGACAGGTCGAACACTGAAGCTTTCTTT
TRBV19	-	-	TRBJ2-5	CASRWGETQYF	TGTGCCAGTAGATGGGGAGAGACCCAGTACTTC
TRBV6-1	once	TRBD1	TRBJ1-5	CASSENRGYSNQPQHF	TGTGCCAGCAGTGAAAACAGGGGATATAGCAATCAGCCCCAGCATTTT
TRBV28	-	-	TRBJ2-7	CASSSGLFLSYEQYF	TGTGCCAGCAGTTCGGGACTTTTTCTCTCCTACGAGCAGTACTTC
TRBV28	-	TRBD1	TRBJ1-5	CASSLPQGADQPQHF	TGTGCCAGCAGTTTGCCACAGGGGGCCGATCAGCCCCAGCATTTT
TRBV5-6	-	-	TRBJ2-6	CASSLPTNSGANVLTF	TGTGCCAGCAGCTTGCCCACCAACTCTGGGGCCAACGTCCTGACTTTC
TRBV12-5	-	TRBD2	TRBJ2-7	CASGLVRERGALYEQYF	TGTGCTAGTGGTTTGGTAAGGGAGCGGGGGGCCCTCTACGAGCAGTACTTC
TRBV6-6	-	TRBD1	TRBJ2-7	CASNDRGSLEQYF	TGTGCCAGCAATGACAGGGGCTCTCTCGAGCAGTACTTC
TRBV27	-	-	TRBJ2-2	CASSLWAATIGELFF	TGTGCCAGCAGTTTATGGGCGGCTACCATCGGGGAGCTGTTTTTT
TRBV7-8	-	TRBD1	TRBJ2-2	CASSLAGDRGHTGELFF	TGTGCCAGCAGCTTAGCTGGGGACAGGGGGCATACCGGGGAGCTGTTTTTT
TRBV19	-	-	TRBJ1-1	CASSPRPPTVTLNTEAFF	TGTGCCAGTAGTCCTCGACCCCCGACAGTCACACTGAACACTGAAGCTTTCTTT
TRBV4-2	-	TRBD2	TRBJ2-1	CASSQGTLGGGASGDEQFF	TGTGCCAGCAGCCAAGGTACCCTGGGGGGAGGGGCTTCTGGGGATGAGCAGTTCTTC